Presented here are 21 T cell receptor beta chains from one specimen sequenced in a study of T cells in localized non-small cell lung cancer. The table came from immunoSEQ multiplex PCR; TCRdb's copy has only in-frame clones and leaves some out. This table holds about 45,000 clones, about 91% found once. The source was PBMCs, collected before any cancer treatment. Receptors were obtained from a woman aged 40-69 years with stage II lung adenocarcinoma.

The rearrangement joins TRBV27 to TRBJ2-6, with D hard to call. This CDR3 is built from 14 residues. Per germline, CDR1 MNHEY and CDR2 SMNVEV (reference sequence). V shed 8 bases and J shed 0 bases, with 8 bases lying between them. The CDR3 nucleotides read TGTGCCAGCCTCGACCTCTCTGGGGCCAACGTCCTGACTTTC. It codes for CASLDLSGANVLTF.

The chain links TRBV28 to TRBJ2-1, with TRBD1 matching over 7 bases. This CDR3 contains 15 residues. Germline values: CDR1 MDHEN, CDR2 SYDVKM. Trimming cost V 6 bases and J 4 bases; bases outside gene matches: 9. CDR3 protein: CASSLPGQPYNEQFF. CDR3 in DNA: TGTGCCAGCAGCCTACCGGGACAGCCTTACAATGAGCAGTTCTTC.

V usage is TRBV29-1 and J usage is TRBJ1-5; maybe TRBD1 (5 bases). CDR3 length equals 12 residues. V lost 6 bases and J 5 bases, leaving 11 bases between the germline ends. Germline V lookup: CDR1 SQVTM, CDR2 ANQGSEA. CDR3 region: CSVRDGHQPQHF. Here the CDR3 DNA reads TGCAGCGTCCGGGACGGGCATCAGCCCCAGCATTTT.

The genes are TRBV5-6 and TRBJ1-1, with D tentatively TRBD1 (5 bases). CDR1 is SGHDT, CDR2 YYEEEE, per germline. V lost 3 bases and J 8 bases, leaving 11 bases between the germline ends. The CDR3 runs to 12 residues. CDR3 sequence: CASSSGPPEAFF. The CDR3 DNA reads as TGTGCCAGCAGCTCGGGACCGCCAGAAGCTTTCTTT.

This chain uses TRBV7-2 with TRBJ2-3, with D possibly TRBD2 on 7 matching bases. Germline V gene data show CDR1 as SGHTA and CDR2 as FQGNSA. V lost 2 bases, J lost 0 bases, and 9 bases lay in between. The CDR3 covers 15 residues. The CDR3: CASSLTGGSTDTQYF. The CDR3 nucleotides read TGTGCCAGCAGCTTAACGGGGGGCAGCACAGATACGCAGTATTTT.

The CDR3 region is CASSPDRGSGNTIYF. The CDR3, as DNA: TGTGCCAGCAGTCCCGACAGGGGATCAGGAAACACCATATATTTT. The rearrangement links TRBV27 to TRBJ1-3; 8 nucleotides align to TRBD1. V shed 5 bases and J 4 bases; nucleotides not matched to a gene: 7. Germline CDR1 reads MNHEY; CDR2 reads SMNVEV (reference sequence). The CDR3 extends over 15 amino acids.

This sequence joins TRBV5-1 and TRBJ2-5; 8 bases are shared with TRBD2. Losses at the gene ends were 6 bases for V and 5 bases for J; bases not matched to a gene: 6. The CDR3 is made up of 13 amino acids. Germline loops: CDR1 SGHRS, CDR2 YFSETQ. The CDR3 is CASTGGGLETQYF. CDR3 DNA sequence: TGCGCCAGCACCGGGGGGGGTCTTGAGACCCAGTACTTC.

This sequence joins TRBV28 and TRBJ1-6; maybe TRBD1 (5 bases). V was cut by 4 bases and J by 4 bases, with 14 bases left in between. This CDR3 is 16 amino acids long. Germline CDR1 is MDHEN and CDR2 is SYDVKM. CDR3 in amino acids: CASSSGTDGYNSPLHF. CDR3 nucleotide sequence: TGTGCCAGCAGTTCGGGGACGGATGGTTATAATTCACCCCTCCACTTT.

The rearrangement uses TRBV5-8 and TRBJ1-3, with D hard to call. The CDR3 length is 15 residues. Trimming left V 3 bases short and J 0 bases short, with 10 bases between. The germline V gene encodes CDR1 SGHTS and CDR2 YDEGEE. The CDR3, as DNA: TGTGCCAGCAGCTGGGTTTTCGGCTCTGGAAACACCATATATTTT. It encodes CASSWVFGSGNTIYF. Using reference TRBV5-8 and TRBJ1-3 for the parts outside the CDR3, the full variable domain is EAGVTQSPTHLIKTRGQQATLRCSPISGHTSVYWYQQALGLGLQFLLWYDEGEERNRGNFPPRFSGRQFPNYSSELNVNALELEDSALYLCASSWVFGSGNTIYFGEGSWLTVV.

The J gene is TRBJ2-7, the V gene TRBV5-6; 9 positions agree with TRBD2. The CDR3 is made up of 15 amino acids. CDR1 SGHDT and CDR2 YYEEEE come from the germline V gene. V gave up 7 bases and J gave up 1 base; unmatched junction bases: 9. The CDR3 loop reads CASQPLGLASYEQYF. The DNA of the CDR3 is TGTGCCAGCCAACCCCTCGGACTAGCGTCCTACGAGCAGTACTTC.

Here the CDR3 DNA reads TGTGCCAGCAGCTCCTTAGGGGCCTACGAGCAGTACTTC. It is translated as CASSSLGAYEQYF. The rearrangement links TRBV9 to TRBJ2-7; tentative D call: TRBD1 (5 bases). The CDR3 has 13 amino acids. V was pared by 4 bases and J by 2 bases, with 10 bases between. CDR1 is SGDLS and CDR2 is YYNGEE in the germline V gene.

J is TRBJ1-2 and V is TRBV5-4; possible D gene TRBD1, 6 bases. With 3 bases removed from V and 6 bases from J, the gap between germline ends came to 21 bases. Germline-derived CDR1 and CDR2 are SGHNT and YYREEE (reference sequence). This CDR3 contains 16 residues. The CDR3 sequence is CASSSGGPQGADGYTF. The CDR3 DNA reads TGTGCCAGCAGCTCGGGGGGCCCACAGGGAGCGGATGGCTACACCTTC.

This rearrangement joins TRBV7-9 to TRBJ2-7; D call uncertain. Trimming left V 5 bases short and J 2 bases short, with 13 bases between. CDR1 is SEHNR, CDR2 FQNEAQ, per germline (reference sequence). The CDR3 sequence is 14 residues long. CDR3 nucleotides: TGTGCCAGCAGCGTGAGCGAACTGCCCTACGAGCAGTACTTC. It encodes CASSVSELPYEQYF.

The chain combines TRBV19 with TRBJ1-2; D is ambiguous. Germline V CDR1 and CDR2: LNHDA, SQIVND (reference sequence). Between the trimmed V and J ends, which lost 3 bases and 0 bases, there was a span of 17 bases. The CDR3 has 17 amino acids. The CDR3 here is CASSIRGSGLSNYGYTF. The CDR3 DNA follows: TGTGCCAGTAGTATTCGAGGCAGTGGACTTTCTAACTATGGCTACACCTTC.

The chain employs TRBV27 and TRBJ1-1; TRBD1 aligns across 7 bases. Losses at the gene ends were 3 bases for V and 4 bases for J; bases not matched to a gene: 5. Germline CDR1 is MNHEY and CDR2 is SMNVEV (reference sequence). The length of the CDR3 is 14 residues. CDR3 loop: CASSFRNRGTEAFF. The CDR3 DNA is TGTGCCAGCAGTTTTCGGAACAGGGGCACTGAAGCTTTCTTT.

The chain employs TRBV18 and TRBJ2-1, with TRBD2 as a possible D gene (6 bases). The V gene's germline CDR1 is KGHSH and CDR2 LQKENI. The V gene lost 3 bases and the J gene lost 5 bases, with 17 bases spanning the gap. This CDR3 spans 16 amino acids. CDR3 loop: CASSPLAGSVDNEQFF. CDR3 nucleotides: TGTGCCAGCTCACCTCTTGCCGGGAGCGTCGACAATGAGCAGTTCTTC.

The V call is TRBV5-1, the J call TRBJ1-2; 11 nucleotides agree with TRBD1. CDR3 length: 15 residues. CDR1 is SGHRS, CDR2 YFSETQ, per germline. Trimming at V came to 1 base and at J to 6 bases, leaving 5 bases not matched to a gene. CDR3 sequence: CASSLTLDRGHGYTF. The CDR3 DNA follows: TGCGCCAGCAGCTTGACCTTGGACAGGGGGCATGGCTACACCTTC.

The chain carries TRBV9 and TRBJ2-3; tentative D call: TRBD2 (5 bases). With 4 bases removed from V and 0 bases from J, the gap between germline ends came to 18 bases. CDR3 length equals 17 residues. Germline loops: CDR1 SGDLS, CDR2 YYNGEE. CDR3 region: CASSLPSSQRSTDTQYF. The CDR3 DNA sequence: TGTGCCAGCAGCCTTCCCTCTAGCCAGCGGAGCACAGATACGCAGTATTTT. Full variable domain (missing parts from reference TRBV9 and TRBJ2-3): DSGVTQTPKHLITATGQRVTLRCSPRSGDLSVYWYQQSLDQGLQFLIQYYNGEERAKGNILERFSAQQFPDLHSELNLSSLELGDSALYFCASSLPSSQRSTDTQYFGPGTRLTVL.

The chain employs TRBV10-3 and TRBJ2-3, with D tentatively TRBD1 or TRBD2 (5 bases each). The CDR3 is 16 residues long. Trimming removed 4 bases at V and 4 bases at J, with 18 bases between. Germline CDR1 is ENHRY and CDR2 is SYGVKD. CDR3 nucleotides: TGTGCCATCAGTGCCGAGGCCTTCTTGGGGGCAGATACGCAGTATTTT. Residues: CAISAEAFLGADTQYF.

This rearrangement joins TRBV19 to TRBJ1-1; TRBD1 agrees at 10 bases. CDR3 length: 14 amino acids. CDR1 is LNHDA and CDR2 is SQIVND in the germline V gene (reference sequence). The V gene end was trimmed by 7 bases and the J gene end by 6 bases; junction bases not matched to a gene: 8. CDR3 sequence: CASNRDRGRAEAFF. The CDR3 bases are TGTGCCAGTAATAGGGACAGGGGAAGGGCTGAAGCTTTCTTT.

V and J are TRBV4-1 and TRBJ2-7; TRBD1 is a possible D gene (5 bases). This CDR3 spans 15 amino acids. V lost 3 bases and J lost 2, with 14 bases in between. Germline lookup yields CDR1 MGHRA and CDR2 YSYEKL. In DNA, the CDR3 is TGCGCCAGCAGCCATCAACGACAGTCGACCTACGAGCAGTACTTC. Amino acids: CASSHQRQSTYEQYF.